This note documents a single T cell receptor beta chain sequence. The source of the sample is a study of beta chain features in type 1 diabetes. As every portion of the isolated RNA was reverse transcribed, the sequencing read expressed TCRB transcripts. Only in-frame clones appear in the TCRdb table, and some are missing; sequencing was by immunoSEQ multiplex PCR. The sample records around 280,000 clones, roughly 8% being singletons. CDR1 is GTSNPN and CDR2 is SVGIG in the germline V gene (reference sequence). The CDR3 totals 13 residues. Trimming at V came to 4 bases and at J to 8 bases, leaving 9 bases not matched to a gene.

The sequenced sample consisted of central memory CD4+ T cells from blood. The V and J genes are TRBV30 and TRBJ2-3; TRBD2 matches at 7 bases. This sequence was found in a woman between 18 and 29 years old in good health. CDR3 DNA sequence: TGTGCCTGGAAGGACACAACGGGGGGTACGCAGTATTTT. It translates to CAWKDTTGGTQYF.